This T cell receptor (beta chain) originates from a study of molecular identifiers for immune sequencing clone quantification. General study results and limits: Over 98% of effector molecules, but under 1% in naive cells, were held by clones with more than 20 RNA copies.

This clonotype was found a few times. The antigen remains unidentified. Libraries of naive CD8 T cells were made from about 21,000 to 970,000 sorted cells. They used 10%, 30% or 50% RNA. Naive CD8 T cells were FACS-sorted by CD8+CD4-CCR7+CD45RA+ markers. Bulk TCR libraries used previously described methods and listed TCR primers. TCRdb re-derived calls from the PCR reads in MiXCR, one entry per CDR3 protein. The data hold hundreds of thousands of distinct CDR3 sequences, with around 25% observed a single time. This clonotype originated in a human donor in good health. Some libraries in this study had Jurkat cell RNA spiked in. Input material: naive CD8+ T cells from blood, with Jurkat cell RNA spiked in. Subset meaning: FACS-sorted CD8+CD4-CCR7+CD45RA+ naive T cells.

CDR3 region: CASSWTVAYEQYF. The CDR3 nucleotides read TGTGCCAGCAGCTGGACAGTGGCCTACGAGCAGTACTTC. The gene calls are TRBV5-5 and TRBJ2-7; a weak D match, TRBD1 (6 bases). CDR3 length equals 13 residues. Trimming cost V 3 bases and J 2 bases, with 9 bases left between them. Germline values: CDR1 SGHKS, CDR2 YYEKEE (reference sequence).